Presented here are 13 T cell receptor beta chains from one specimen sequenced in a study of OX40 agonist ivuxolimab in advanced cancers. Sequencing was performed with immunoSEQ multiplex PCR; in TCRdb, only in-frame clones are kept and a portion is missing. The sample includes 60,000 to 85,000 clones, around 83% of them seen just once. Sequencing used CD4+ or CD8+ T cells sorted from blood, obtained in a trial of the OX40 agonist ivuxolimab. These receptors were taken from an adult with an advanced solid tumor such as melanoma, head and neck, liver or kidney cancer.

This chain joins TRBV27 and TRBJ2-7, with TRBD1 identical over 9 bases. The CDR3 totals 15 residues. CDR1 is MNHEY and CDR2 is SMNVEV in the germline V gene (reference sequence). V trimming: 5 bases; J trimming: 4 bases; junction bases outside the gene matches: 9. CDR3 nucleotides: TGTGCCAGCAGTCCCCGACAGGGGGGAGGGTACGAGCAGTACTTC. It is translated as CASSPRQGGGYEQYF.

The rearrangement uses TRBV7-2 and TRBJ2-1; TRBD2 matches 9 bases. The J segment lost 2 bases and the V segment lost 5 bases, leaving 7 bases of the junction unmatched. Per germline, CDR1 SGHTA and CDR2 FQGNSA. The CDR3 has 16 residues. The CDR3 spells CASSPQKRGAYNEQFF. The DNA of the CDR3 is TGTGCCAGCAGCCCCCAAAAGCGGGGGGCCTACAATGAGCAGTTCTTC. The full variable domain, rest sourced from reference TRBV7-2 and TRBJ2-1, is GAGVSQSPSNKVTEKGKDVELRCDPISGHTALYWYRQSLGQGLEFLIYFQGNSAPDKSGLPSDRFSAERTGGSVSTLTIQRTQQEDSAVYLCASSPQKRGAYNEQFFGPGTRLTVL.

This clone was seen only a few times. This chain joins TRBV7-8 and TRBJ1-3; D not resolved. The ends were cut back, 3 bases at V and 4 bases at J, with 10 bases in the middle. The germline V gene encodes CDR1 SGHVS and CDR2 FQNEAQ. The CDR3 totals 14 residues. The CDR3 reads CASSFGELGNTIYF. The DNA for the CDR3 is TGTGCCAGCAGCTTTGGGGAGTTAGGAAACACCATATATTTT.

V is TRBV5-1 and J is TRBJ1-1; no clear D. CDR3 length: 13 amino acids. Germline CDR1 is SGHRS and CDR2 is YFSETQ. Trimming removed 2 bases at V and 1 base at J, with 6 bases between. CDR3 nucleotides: TGCGCCAGCAGCTTCGAAGCGAACACTGAAGCTTTCTTT. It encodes CASSFEANTEAFF.

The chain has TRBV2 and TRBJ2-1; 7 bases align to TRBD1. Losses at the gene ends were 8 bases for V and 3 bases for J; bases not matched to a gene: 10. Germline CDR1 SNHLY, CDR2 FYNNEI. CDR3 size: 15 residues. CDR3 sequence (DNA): TGTGCCAGCGCCTTACCGGGACAGTTCTACAATGAGCAGTTCTTC. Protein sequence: CASALPGQFYNEQFF.

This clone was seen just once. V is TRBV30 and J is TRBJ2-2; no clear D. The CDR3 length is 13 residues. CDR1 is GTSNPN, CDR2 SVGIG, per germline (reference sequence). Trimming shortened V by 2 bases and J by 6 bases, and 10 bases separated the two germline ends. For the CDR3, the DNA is TGTGCCTGGAGTAGGTGGAGCGCCGGGGAGCTGTTTTTT. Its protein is CAWSRWSAGELFF.

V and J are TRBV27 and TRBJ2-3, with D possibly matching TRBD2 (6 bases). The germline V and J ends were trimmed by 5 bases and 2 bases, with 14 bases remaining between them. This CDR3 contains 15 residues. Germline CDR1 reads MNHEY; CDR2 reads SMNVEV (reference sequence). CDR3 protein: CASSPPRGFTDTQYF. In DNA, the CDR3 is TGTGCCAGCAGTCCCCCCCGGGGGTTCACAGATACGCAGTATTTT.

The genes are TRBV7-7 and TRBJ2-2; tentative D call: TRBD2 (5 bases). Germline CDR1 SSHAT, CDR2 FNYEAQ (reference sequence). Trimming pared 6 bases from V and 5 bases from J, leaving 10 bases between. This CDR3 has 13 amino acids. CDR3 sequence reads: CASSPRETGELFF. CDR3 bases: TGTGCCAGCAGTCCTAGGGAGACCGGGGAGCTGTTTTTT.

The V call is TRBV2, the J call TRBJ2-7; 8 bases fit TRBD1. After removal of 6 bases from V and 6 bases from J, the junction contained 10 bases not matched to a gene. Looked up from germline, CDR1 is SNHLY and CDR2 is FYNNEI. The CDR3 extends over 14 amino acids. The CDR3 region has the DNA TGTGCCAGCAGGACCGGGACAGGTATCCCCGAGCAGTACTTC. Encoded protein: CASRTGTGIPEQYF.

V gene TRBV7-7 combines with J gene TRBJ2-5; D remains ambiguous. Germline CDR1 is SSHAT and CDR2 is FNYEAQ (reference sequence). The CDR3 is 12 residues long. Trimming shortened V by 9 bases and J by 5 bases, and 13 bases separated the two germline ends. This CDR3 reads CASGRSAETQYF. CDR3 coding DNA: TGTGCCAGTGGTCGTTCGGCCGAGACCCAGTACTTC.

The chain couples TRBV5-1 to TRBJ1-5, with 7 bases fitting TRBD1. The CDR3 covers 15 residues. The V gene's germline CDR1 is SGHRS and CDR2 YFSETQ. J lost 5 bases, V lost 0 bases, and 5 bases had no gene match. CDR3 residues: CASSLEPGGDQPQHF. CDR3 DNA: TGCGCCAGCAGCTTGGAACCAGGGGGGGATCAGCCCCAGCATTTT.

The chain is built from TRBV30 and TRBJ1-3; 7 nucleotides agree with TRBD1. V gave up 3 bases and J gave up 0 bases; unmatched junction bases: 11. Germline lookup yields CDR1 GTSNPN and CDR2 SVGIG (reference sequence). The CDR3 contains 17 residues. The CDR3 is CAWRNRQGPPSGNTIYF. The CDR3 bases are TGTGCCTGGAGAAATCGACAGGGCCCTCCCTCTGGAAACACCATATATTTT.

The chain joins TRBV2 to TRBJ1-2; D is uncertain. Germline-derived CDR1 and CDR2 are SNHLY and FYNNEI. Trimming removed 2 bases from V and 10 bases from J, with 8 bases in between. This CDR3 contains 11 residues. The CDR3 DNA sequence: TGTGCCAGCAGTGAAAGTTCATCCTACACCTTC. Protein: CASSESSSYTF.